This T cell receptor beta chain was recorded in a study of long-term antiretroviral therapy in people with HIV. A single count supports this clone. What it binds is unknown. This CDR3 has 15 amino acids. V lost 7 bases and J 4 bases, leaving 19 bases between the germline ends. Germline CDR1 and CDR2: MNHEY and SVGAGI. General study findings and limits: Patients on ART gained diversity, which nonetheless stayed below transplant donor controls. Across all time points, the repertoire was dominated by clones that expanded before ART.

The immunoSEQ assay was v3.0, run at survey level. Clones were sequenced by immunoSEQ multiplex PCR, and TCRdb holds only the in-frame ones, with some missing. The profile covers 25,000 to 30,000 clones, with 65% to 85% appearing a single time and around a tenth taken by the ten largest. The rearrangement uses TRBV6-5 and TRBJ1-2; the D gene is possibly TRBD1 (6 bases). This TCR derives from a man aged 18 to 29 with HIV. Material: unsorted PBMCs, obtained 0.8 years before starting antiretroviral therapy. CDR3 residues: CASKPSTGTPYGYTF. CDR3 DNA sequence: TGTGCCAGCAAGCCCAGCACAGGGACCCCCTATGGCTACACCTTC.